One sample yielded the 6 T cell receptor beta chains listed below, sequenced in a study of molecular identifiers for immune sequencing clone quantification. TCRdb analysed the PCR reads with MiXCR anew, one entry per CDR3 protein. The profile shows roughly 10,000 distinct CDR3 sequences, approximately 20% of them singletons. The material sequenced was naive CD8+ T cells from blood, with Jurkat cell RNA spiked in. Subset: FACS-sorted CD8+CD4-CCR7+CD45RA+ naive T cells. The source of these receptors is a human donor in good health. Some libraries in this study had Jurkat cell RNA spiked in.

The table lists this clonotype with many counts. The J gene is TRBJ1-1, the V gene TRBV10-3; D gene ambiguous. Trimming left V 4 bases short and J 4 bases short, with 13 bases between. The CDR3 sequence is 14 residues long. Germline V gene sequence: CDR1 ENHRY, CDR2 SYGVKD. The chain's CDR3 is CAISVEGPVTEAFF. The CDR3 coding sequence is TGTGCCATCAGTGTGGAGGGTCCGGTCACTGAAGCTTTCTTT.

This clonotype is categorized as medium-sized. The J gene is TRBJ2-2, the V gene TRBV7-9; D gene unclear. This CDR3 contains 14 residues. Germline values: CDR1 SEHNR, CDR2 FQNEAQ (reference sequence). The V end lost 5 bases, the J end lost 1 base, and 8 bases lay between the germline ends. The CDR3 is CASSPYKNTGELFF. The DNA for the CDR3 is TGTGCCAGCAGCCCGTACAAGAACACCGGGGAGCTGTTTTTT.

As for this clonotype: The germline gene is not matched at one end of the junction; a read error may be the cause. The J gene is TRBJ2-1, the V gene TRBV12-3 or TRBV12-4; D is perhaps TRBD1 or TRBD2 (6 bases each). The CDR3 is 12 residues long. CDR3 coding DNA: TGTGCCAGCAGTTTTAGTGAAGGAGGGGGGCTCTTC. Protein product: CASSFSEGGGLF.

V and J are TRBV30 and TRBJ2-7; 9 bases line up with TRBD1. Trimming took 4 bases from V and 3 from J; bases not matched to a gene: 7. The CDR3 extends over 14 amino acids. Looked up from germline, CDR1 is GTSNPN and CDR2 is SVGIG (reference sequence). Written as DNA, the CDR3 is TGTGCCTGGACGCCCGGGACAGGGATCTACGAGCAGTACTTC. Protein sequence: CAWTPGTGIYEQYF.

Relative to its sample, this clonotype is medium-sized. The chain uses TRBV6-1 and TRBJ2-7; D is unresolved. This CDR3 has 13 amino acids. Trimming removed 5 bases from V and 2 bases from J, with 10 bases in between. Germline CDR1 and CDR2: MNHNS and SASEGT. In nucleotides, the CDR3 is TGTGCCAGCAGTCCCGTCCCGGCCTACGAGCAGTACTTC. It is translated as CASSPVPAYEQYF.

This clonotype rates as medium-sized. The V call is TRBV4-1, the J call TRBJ2-1; 8 bases agree with TRBD2. This CDR3 contains 14 residues. CDR1 and CDR2 from the germline V gene are MGHRA and YSYEKL. With V trimmed by 4 bases and J by 10 bases, 9 bases remained unmatched. CDR3 coding DNA: TGCGCCAGCAGCCTTCAAGCGGGAGCAGGCGAGCAGTTCTTC. It codes for CASSLQAGAGEQFF.